This T cell receptor (beta chain) was recovered during a study of OX40 agonist ivuxolimab in advanced cancers. Study-level results: Clones of CD4+ and CD8+ blood T cells grew by week 6 at doses of 0.1 to 3.0 mg/kg.

Details on this clone: Its antigen is as yet unknown.

Prior autoimmune disease or systemic immunosuppression barred patients. Measured with immunoSEQ multiplex PCR; TCRdb has only the in-frame clones, and not every one. The data hold about 100,000 clones, with 85% to 90% observed a single time. Sequenced material: CD4+ or CD8+ T cells sorted from blood, taken in a trial of the OX40 agonist ivuxolimab. The receptor's source is an adult with an advanced solid tumor such as melanoma, head and neck, liver or kidney cancer.

As DNA, the CDR3 is TGTGCCAGCAGCTTGGCCTTAGGGGGCTTATATGGCTACACCTTC. Encoded protein: CASSLALGGLYGYTF. The V gene is TRBV5-8, the J gene TRBJ1-2; 7 positions agree with TRBD1. CDR1 and CDR2 from the germline V gene are SGHTS and YDEGEE. This CDR3 is 15 amino acids long. Trimming at V came to 0 bases and at J to 5 bases, leaving 7 bases not matched to a gene. The full variable domain, its missing parts supplied by reference TRBV5-8 and TRBJ1-2, is EAGVTQSPTHLIKTRGQQATLRCSPISGHTSVYWYQQALGLGLQFLLWYDEGEERNRGNFPPRFSGRQFPNYSSELNVNALELEDSALYLCASSLALGGLYGYTFGSGTRLTVV.